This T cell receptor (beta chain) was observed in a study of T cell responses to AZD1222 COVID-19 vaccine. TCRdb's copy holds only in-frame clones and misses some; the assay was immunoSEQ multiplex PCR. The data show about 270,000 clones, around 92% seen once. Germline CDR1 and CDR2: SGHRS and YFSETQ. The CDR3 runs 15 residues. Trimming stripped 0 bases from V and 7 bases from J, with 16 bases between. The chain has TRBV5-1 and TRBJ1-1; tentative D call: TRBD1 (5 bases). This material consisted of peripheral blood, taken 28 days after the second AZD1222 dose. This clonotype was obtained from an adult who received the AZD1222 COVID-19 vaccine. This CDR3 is CASSLGTPRGVEAFF. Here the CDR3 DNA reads TGCGCCAGCAGCTTGGGGACACCGCGGGGGGTTGAAGCTTTCTTT. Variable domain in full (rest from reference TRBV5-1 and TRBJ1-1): KAGVTQTPRYLIKTRGQQVTLSCSPISGHRSVSWYQQTPGQGLQFLFEYFSETQRNKGNFPGRFSGRQFSNSRSEMNVSTLELGDSALYLCASSLGTPRGVEAFFGQGTRLTVV.